This TCR beta chain appears in the sequencing data of a study of T-cell memory formation after mild COVID-19. TCRdb recomputed calls from the 5' RACE reads with MiXCR, one row per CDR3 protein. Found here are around 500,000 distinct CDR3 sequences, 15% to 20% of them singletons; the top ten hold approximately 13%. The CDR3 runs 17 residues. J gave up 5 bases and V 3 bases, and 14 bases lay outside the gene matches. Per germline, CDR1 SGHKS and CDR2 YYEKEE (reference sequence). The study, taken as a whole, reports: Cross-reactive memory seemingly joined, as some responding clones were found in pre-infection memory.

This clonotype has at least ten counts. Its target is unknown. This sequence joins TRBV5-5 and TRBJ2-1; 7 bases align to TRBD2. The sequenced sample consisted of PBMCs or a T cell subset sorted from them (not recorded which). The receptor's source is an adult woman who had mild COVID-19 (a few samples of this study predate the infection). Cell type and time point are not known. The chain's CDR3 is CASSWSVPGLTDNEQFF. The CDR3 region has the DNA TGTGCCAGCAGCTGGTCGGTACCGGGACTAACGGACAATGAGCAGTTCTTC.